Shown below are 28 T cell receptor beta chains from a single sample sequenced in a study of T cells in Graves' hyperthyroidism and ophthalmopathy. Amplified TCR beta CDR3 regions came from RNA transcripts. First-round RT-PCR targeting the TCR CDR3 was performed with the HTBI primer set. TCRdb processed the multiplex PCR reads anew with MiXCR; each CDR3 protein has one entry. This table holds 300,000 to 400,000 distinct CDR3 sequences, about 18% found once. Sequenced sample: blood. Receptors originate from a man aged 18 to 30 with Graves' ophthalmopathy.

The gene calls are TRBV3-1 and TRBJ1-1; possible D gene TRBD1, 5 bases. Trimming took 0 bases from V and 7 from J, leaving 9 bases between them. The CDR3 extends over 13 amino acids. In germline, CDR1 is LGHDT, CDR2 YNNKEL (reference sequence). Here the CDR3 DNA reads TGTGCCAGCAGCCAAGACGCGGGGCTTGAAGCTTTCTTT. It is translated as CASSQDAGLEAFF. The full variable domain, in which reference TRBV3-1 and TRBJ1-1 provide the parts outside the CDR3, is DTAVSQTPKYLVTQMGNDKSIKCEQNLGHDTMYWYKQDSKKFLKIMFSYNNKELIINETVPNRFSPKSPDKAHLNLHINSLELGDSAVYFCASSQDAGLEAFFGQGTRLTVV.

This chain links TRBV24-1 with TRBJ2-1, with D perhaps given as TRBD1 or TRBD2 (5 bases each). Germline V CDR1 and CDR2: KGHDR, SFDVKD. The length of the CDR3 is 15 residues. With 5 bases removed from V and 5 bases from J, the gap between germline ends came to 15 bases. CDR3 coding DNA: TGTGCCACCAGTGCCGTACTAGACAGTAACAATGAGCAGTTCTTC. Its translation is CATSAVLDSNNEQFF.

This clonotype was found many times. This chain uses TRBV18 with TRBJ2-7, with no clear D. CDR3 length: 15 residues. CDR1 is KGHSH and CDR2 is LQKENI in the germline V gene. The ends were cut back, 2 bases at V and 2 bases at J, with 13 bases in the middle. CDR3 sequence: CASSPAVSATYEQYF. The CDR3, as DNA: TGTGCCAGCTCACCAGCCGTTTCAGCCACCTACGAGCAGTACTTC.

In this sample, this clonotype turned up a few times. The rearrangement uses TRBV20-1 and TRBJ2-1, with a tentative D call TRBD2 (6 bases). Germline CDR1 is DFQATT and CDR2 is SNEGSKA (reference sequence). Deletions cut 1 base from V and 1 base from J, with 8 bases between. This CDR3 is 14 amino acids long. CDR3 region: CSARVAASYNEQFF. DNA of the CDR3: TGCAGTGCTAGAGTAGCGGCTTCCTACAATGAGCAGTTCTTC.

This chain uses TRBV10-3 with TRBJ2-2; TRBD1 is a possible D gene (6 bases). Germline loops: CDR1 ENHRY, CDR2 SYGVKD. The CDR3 is made up of 14 amino acids. Trimming stripped 6 bases from V and 4 bases from J, with 12 bases between. CDR3 loop: CAISRTAFTGELFF. The CDR3 DNA is TGTGCCATCAGCCGGACAGCGTTCACCGGGGAGCTGTTTTTT.

The chain employs TRBV7-2 and TRBJ2-2, with 8 bases matching TRBD1. The CDR3 has 16 residues. Losses at the gene ends were 1 base for V and 7 bases for J; bases not matched to a gene: 8. Germline lookup yields CDR1 SGHTA and CDR2 FQGNSA. The CDR3 reads CASSLESRGLGGELFF. The CDR3 DNA follows: TGTGCCAGCAGCTTAGAATCCAGGGGGCTCGGCGGGGAGCTGTTTTTT.

In this sample, this clonotype turned up a few times. The chain recombines TRBV28 with TRBJ1-2; D call uncertain. V was clipped by 8 bases and J by 1 base, with 11 bases between them. CDR1 and CDR2 from the germline V gene are MDHEN and SYDVKM. The CDR3 sequence is 13 residues long. The CDR3 protein is CASRIDRNYGYTF. The CDR3 coding sequence is TGTGCCAGCCGAATTGACCGTAACTATGGCTACACCTTC.

This clonotype occurred many times. V and J are TRBV5-1 and TRBJ2-3; possibly TRBD2 for D (5 bases). The V gene lost 4 bases and the J gene lost 6 bases, with 12 bases spanning the gap. Germline CDR1 reads SGHRS; CDR2 reads YFSETQ. The CDR3 loop spans 13 amino acids. DNA for the CDR3: TGCGCCAGCAGCCGGTCCTCGGGGGATACGCAGTATTTT. It encodes CASSRSSGDTQYF. The complete variable domain, with remaining parts taken from reference TRBV5-1 and TRBJ2-3, reads KAGVTQTPRYLIKTRGQQVTLSCSPISGHRSVSWYQQTPGQGLQFLFEYFSETQRNKGNFPGRFSGRQFSNSRSEMNVSTLELGDSALYLCASSRSSGDTQYFGPGTRLTVL.

This clonotype was detected many times. In DNA, the CDR3 is TGTGCCAGCAGCGGAGCGGGGACCAGGTTAGATACGCAGTATTTT. As protein: CASSGAGTRLDTQYF. This rearrangement joins TRBV7-9 to TRBJ2-3; 7 bases fit TRBD2. V lost 5 bases and J lost 5; bases outside the gene matches: 10. The germline V gene has CDR1 SEHNR and CDR2 FQNEAQ (reference sequence). CDR3 size: 15 residues.

This chain connects TRBV7-9 to TRBJ1-6; maybe TRBD1 (6 bases). Between the trimmed V and J ends, which lost 5 bases and 9 bases, there was a span of 17 bases. This CDR3 contains 15 residues. Looked up from germline, CDR1 is SEHNR and CDR2 is FQNEAQ (reference sequence). This chain's CDR3 is CASSGRGGRTSPLHF. CDR3 in DNA: TGTGCCAGCAGCGGGAGGGGGGGGCGGACTTCACCCCTCCACTTT.

The chain uses TRBV6-1 and TRBJ2-3; D ambiguous. The CDR3 is 15 residues long. V was pared by 8 bases and J by 4 bases, with 19 bases between. CDR1 and CDR2 (germline): MNHNS, SASEGT. The CDR3 DNA reads TGTGCCAGCCGCCAACCCGCTTCAGGCGCAGATACGCAGTATTTT. Its protein is CASRQPASGADTQYF.

This clonotype was seen repeatedly, ten times or more. This chain uses TRBV18 with TRBJ2-3; D may be TRBD2 (6 bases). This CDR3 comprises 13 residues. Trimming cost V 2 bases and J 4 bases, with 7 bases left between them. Germline lookup yields CDR1 KGHSH and CDR2 LQKENI. As DNA, the CDR3 is TGTGCCAGCTCACCAGGAGGGGCAGATACGCAGTATTTT. Its protein is CASSPGGADTQYF.

Regarding this clonotype: One end of the junction does not line up with germline, which may come from a read error. The chain uses TRBV12-3 or TRBV12-4 and TRBJ2-5; TRBD2 aligns across 8 bases. The CDR3 totals 17 residues. The CDR3 DNA reads as TGTGCCAGCAGTTCGGGAGGCGGCGGGGGGATCCAAGGGACCCAGTACTTC. Amino acid sequence: CASSSGGGGGIQGTQYF.

This clonotype appeared many times. The chain carries TRBV11-2 and TRBJ2-7; D unresolved. The germline V gene encodes CDR1 SGHAT and CDR2 FQNNGV. This CDR3 has 14 amino acids. Deletions cut 2 bases from V and 4 bases from J, with 12 bases between. Here the CDR3 reads CASSLKGRPYEQYF. The CDR3 nucleotides are TGTGCCAGCAGCTTAAAGGGCAGGCCTTACGAGCAGTACTTC.

This clonotype was recorded at least ten times. This chain links TRBV4-2 with TRBJ2-3; perhaps TRBD2 as D (6 bases). The CDR3 covers 14 residues. The ends were cut back, 2 bases at V and 4 bases at J, with 10 bases in the middle. Germline V gene sequence: CDR1 LGHNA, CDR2 YNFKEQ. In DNA form, the CDR3 reads TGTGCCAGCAGCCAAACAGGAGGGGCAGATACGCAGTATTTT. Encoded protein: CASSQTGGADTQYF.

This clonotype was counted many times. The rearrangement links TRBV7-3 to TRBJ2-1; perhaps TRBD2 as D (5 bases). V lost 5 bases, J lost 7 bases, and 18 bases lay in between. Germline CDR1 SGHTA, CDR2 FQGTGA. CDR3 length: 15 residues. The CDR3 nucleotides are TGTGCCAGCAGCAAAAACAAGCCGGGCGGGAATGAGCAGTTCTTC. Translated, it gives CASSKNKPGGNEQFF.

This clonotype was picked up many times. The V call is TRBV24-1, the J call TRBJ2-1; TRBD2 aligns across 7 bases. Germline CDR1 KGHDR, CDR2 SFDVKD. V gave up 1 base and J gave up 2 bases; unmatched junction bases: 10. CDR3 length: 18 amino acids. The CDR3 is CATSDLGGEGSTYNEQFF. The CDR3 DNA reads TGTGCCACCAGTGATTTAGGAGGGGAGGGCTCTACCTACAATGAGCAGTTCTTC.

The table lists this clonotype with many counts. The chain has TRBV12-3 or TRBV12-4 and TRBJ2-7; 9 bases match TRBD1. With 6 bases clipped from V and 0 bases from J, the junction kept 9 bases outside the gene matches. The CDR3 is made up of 16 amino acids. Here the CDR3 reads CASRPGTGKGSYEQYF. The CDR3 DNA follows: TGTGCCAGCAGACCCGGGACAGGGAAAGGCTCCTACGAGCAGTACTTC.

This clonotype has only a few counts. The chain employs TRBV29-1 and TRBJ2-3; D is unclear. This CDR3 contains 10 residues. Between the trimmed V and J ends, which lost 7 bases and 10 bases, there was a span of 12 bases. CDR1 and CDR2 (germline): SQVTM, ANQGSEA. CDR3 residues: CSAQSGPQYF. The CDR3, as DNA: TGCAGCGCCCAATCCGGTCCGCAGTATTTT.

This clonotype has a count of ten or more. This rearrangement joins TRBV20-1 to TRBJ1-5; 7 bases match TRBD1. Trimming at V came to 3 bases and at J to 3 bases, leaving 5 bases not matched to a gene. Germline V gene data show CDR1 as DFQATT and CDR2 as SNEGSKA (reference sequence). The CDR3 contains 14 residues. The CDR3 DNA reads TGCAGTGCTAGCCCGACAGGGTTCAATCAGCCCCAGCATTTT. Protein product: CSASPTGFNQPQHF.

The sample holds many counts of this clonotype. The chain employs TRBV7-3 and TRBJ2-3, with 13 bases lining up with TRBD2. The CDR3 consists of 18 residues. In germline, CDR1 is SGHTA, CDR2 FQGTGA. The V gene end was trimmed by 5 bases and the J gene end by 2 bases; junction bases not matched to a gene: 10. CDR3: CASSPGLAGVTFTDTQYF. The CDR3 coding sequence is TGTGCCAGCAGCCCAGGACTAGCGGGGGTAACATTCACAGATACGCAGTATTTT.

This clonotype has ten or more counts. The chain is built from TRBV11-3 and TRBJ1-2, with D possibly matching TRBD1 (5 bases). The CDR3 sequence is 14 residues long. CDR1 is SGHNT, CDR2 YENEEA, per germline. Trimming shortened V by 11 bases and J by 3 bases, and 19 bases separated the two germline ends. The CDR3 DNA reads as TGTGCCTCCCCTCCGACAGCCATCCACTATGGCTACACCTTC. Protein: CASPPTAIHYGYTF.

This clonotype was seen at least ten times. The chain combines TRBV24-1 with TRBJ2-3, with D unresolved. CDR3 length: 11 residues. Germline values: CDR1 KGHDR, CDR2 SFDVKD. V dropped 7 bases and J dropped 2 bases, with 3 bases sitting between them. The chain's CDR3 is CATRSTDTQYF. In DNA form, the CDR3 reads TGTGCCACCAGATCCACAGATACGCAGTATTTT.

The chain employs TRBV3-1 and TRBJ1-6; the D is unclear. Germline V lookup: CDR1 LGHDT, CDR2 YNNKEL (reference sequence). The CDR3 contains 15 residues. V was clipped by 1 base and J by 11 bases, with 15 bases between them. CDR3 in amino acids: CASSQGARETAPLHF. The DNA of the CDR3 is TGTGCCAGCAGCCAAGGCGCGAGGGAAACGGCACCCCTCCACTTT.

The rearrangement joins TRBV9 to TRBJ2-1; D possibly corresponds to TRBD2 (5 bases). The V end lost 3 bases, the J end lost 8 bases, and 21 bases lay between the germline ends. In germline, CDR1 is SGDLS, CDR2 YYNGEE. This CDR3 is built from 16 residues. CDR3 loop: CASSALPSFGMDEQFF. In DNA, the CDR3 is TGTGCCAGCAGCGCCCTTCCTAGCTTCGGGATGGATGAGCAGTTCTTC. Supplemented by reference TRBV9 and TRBJ2-1, the full variable domain reads DSGVTQTPKHLITATGQRVTLRCSPRSGDLSVYWYQQSLDQGLQFLIQYYNGEERAKGNILERFSAQQFPDLHSELNLSSLELGDSALYFCASSALPSFGMDEQFFGPGTRLTVL.

This clonotype was detected ten times or more. The chain couples TRBV2 to TRBJ1-1; D is unresolved. The CDR3 has 11 residues. Germline V gives CDR1 SNHLY, CDR2 FYNNEI. V was cut by 7 bases and J by 4 bases, with 7 bases left in between. CDR3 protein: CASMWGTEAFF. CDR3 DNA sequence: TGTGCCAGCATGTGGGGCACTGAAGCTTTCTTT.

The chain employs TRBV7-9 and TRBJ1-2; TRBD1 aligns across 8 bases. The CDR3 loop spans 13 amino acids. Germline V gene data show CDR1 as SEHNR and CDR2 as FQNEAQ (reference sequence). The V and J ends lost 5 bases and 6 bases, in that order; junction bases with no gene match: 5. The CDR3 is CASSTGQAHGYTF. CDR3 nucleotides: TGTGCCAGCAGCACGGGACAGGCCCATGGCTACACCTTC.

In this sample, this clonotype turned up many times. The V and J genes are TRBV20-1 and TRBJ1-1; D unclear. The CDR3 contains 15 residues. The germline V gene has CDR1 DFQATT and CDR2 SNEGSKA (reference sequence). Trimming took off 4 bases at V and 11 bases at J, with 26 bases between the two ends. The CDR3 DNA reads as TGCAGTGCTACTAACCGGCAAGATTTCACTATTCCGGCTTTCTTT. Residues: CSATNRQDFTIPAFF.